This T cell receptor (beta chain) was identified during a study of brain metastases from non-small cell lung cancer. Sequencing was performed with immunoSEQ multiplex PCR; in TCRdb, only in-frame clones are kept and a portion is missing. The repertoire holds 1,000 to 1,500 clones, approximately 83% seen once, with approximately 8% in the top ten. From germline, CDR1 is GTSNPN and CDR2 SVGIG (reference sequence). The V and J ends lost 1 base and 8 bases respectively, with 6 bases between them. The CDR3 spans 11 residues. The source material was tumor-adjacent normal tissue. J is TRBJ2-1 and V is TRBV30; D is ambiguous. The receptor was isolated from a donor over 35 with non-small cell lung cancer. The CDR3 region has the DNA TGTGCCTGGAGTGGATCGGATGAGCAGTTCTTC. This gives the protein CAWSGSDEQFF.